This T cell receptor beta chain was sequenced in a study of vaccination effects on CD4 cells after COVID-19. Antigen-specific CD4+ T cells expanded by the ViraFEST assay with viral peptide pools were then sequenced. Isolating CD4+ T cells followed less than 11 days of culture. In the vaccine recipients, nucleocapsid antibodies were negative and there was no prior SARS-CoV-2 infection. Libraries were prepared by immunoSEQ multiplex PCR; TCRdb keeps only in-frame clonotypes and omits some of them. The sample lists 40,000 to 45,000 clones; 55% to 75% were seen once. This clone was picked up a small number of times. Its antigen is undetermined. Trimming shortened V by 5 bases and J by 0 bases, and 8 bases separated the two germline ends. CDR3 size: 13 residues. Germline CDR1 reads SQVTM; CDR2 reads ANQGSEA.

This material consisted of CD4+ T cells from PBMCs cultured with HCoV-OC43 spike peptides, taken before COVID-19 vaccination. This sample's subset: HCoV-OC43 spike overlapping peptide pool stimulation. J is TRBJ1-3 and V is TRBV29-1; unclear D gene. This clonotype originated in a human donor who received a COVID-19 vaccine. In DNA form, the CDR3 reads TGCAGCGTTCCAGACGACTCTGGAAACACCATATATTTT. Its protein is CSVPDDSGNTIYF. Based on the CDR3 plus reference TRBV29-1 and TRBJ1-3, the full variable domain is SAVISQKPSRDICQRGTSLTIQCQVDSQVTMMFWYRQQPGQSLTLIATANQGSEATYESGFVIDKFPISRPNLTFSTLTVSNMSPEDSSIYLCSVPDDSGNTIYFGEGSWLTVV.